This T cell receptor (beta chain) was documented in a study of CD8 T cells in ankylosing spondylitis. Findings of the study overall: Significant enrichment of disease-linked clones was reportedly seen in matched ankylosing spondylitis synovial fluid. In reactive arthritis synovial fluid and blood, some motif variants had been reported before. One TCR beta motif, made up of about 8 highly homologous variants, appeared characteristic of ankylosing spondylitis blood.

This clonotype was detected ten times or more. The antigen is undetermined. The CDR3 length is 16 residues. The germline gives CDR1 SEHNR, CDR2 FQNEAQ (reference sequence). V dropped 5 bases and J dropped 4 bases, with 20 bases sitting between them. TCRdb reanalysed the 5' RACE reads using MiXCR and keeps one entry per CDR3 protein. The sample yields about 240,000 distinct CDR3 sequences, roughly 8.6% seen once. The source is a male donor with ankylosing spondylitis or in good health (not recorded which). V usage is TRBV7-9 and J usage is TRBJ2-5; maybe TRBD1 (7 bases). Sequencing was performed on blood, either unsorted or a sorted T cell fraction (not recorded which). CDR3 sequence: CASSTQGGSKGETQYF. The CDR3, as DNA: TGTGCCAGCAGCACCCAGGGGGGATCAAAAGGAGAGACCCAGTACTTC.